One and the same sample provided the 22 T cell receptor beta chains below, sequenced in a study of human T cells and chemical hapten exposure. MiXCR, applied by TCRdb to the RACE reads, yields one record per CDR3 protein. The sample lists around 300,000 distinct CDR3 sequences, over 5% occurring once. The time point is: pre-sensitization, week 0. This sample's treatment: therapeutic diphenylcyclopropenone sensitization with weekly scalp DPC. The sample in question was whole blood, obtained in connection with sensitization to the hapten diphenylcyclopropenone (DPC). The receptors originated from a woman between 18 and 29 years old with alopecia areata. Some clones in this sample may be carry-over from other donors' samples.

A few counts support this clonotype. The V and J genes are TRBV4-2 and TRBJ2-3, with D uncertain. The V gene lost 2 bases and the J gene lost 4 bases, with 10 bases spanning the gap. The CDR3 consists of 14 residues. CDR1 and CDR2 from the germline V gene are LGHNA and YNFKEQ. As DNA, the CDR3 is TGTGCCAGCAGCCAATTCACTCAGGCAGATACGCAGTATTTT. Protein: CASSQFTQADTQYF.

The rearrangement uses TRBV28 and TRBJ1-6; 9 bases are a match to TRBD1. This CDR3 is built from 17 residues. Germline V gives CDR1 MDHEN, CDR2 SYDVKM. V trimming: 2 bases; J trimming: 7 bases; junction bases outside the gene matches: 9. The CDR3 DNA reads TGTGCCAGCAGTTTAAACAGGGGGCTCCCCTTCAATTCACCCCTCCACTTT. Translating gives CASSLNRGLPFNSPLHF.

This clonotype has at least ten counts. The genes are TRBV28 and TRBJ2-3; D gene ambiguous. The germline V and J ends were trimmed by 6 bases and 4 bases, with 17 bases remaining between them. Germline loops: CDR1 MDHEN, CDR2 SYDVKM. The CDR3 loop spans 15 amino acids. The CDR3 loop is CASSLPEVKPDTQYF. CDR3 coding DNA: TGTGCCAGCAGCCTACCCGAGGTGAAACCAGATACGCAGTATTTT.

This clonotype was detected ten times or more. V is TRBV10-3 and J is TRBJ1-5, with TRBD1 matching 10 bases. Germline CDR1 is ENHRY and CDR2 is SYGVKD. The V gene end was trimmed by 5 bases and the J gene end by 2 bases; junction bases not matched to a gene: 12. This CDR3 contains 18 residues. The CDR3, as DNA: TGTGCCATCAGTTCCACCCCCGGGACAGGGGTAGGCAATCAGCCCCAGCATTTT. Translating it yields CAISSTPGTGVGNQPQHF.

This clonotype was seen many times. V and J are TRBV6-6 and TRBJ1-6; weak D call: TRBD1 (6 bases). Trimming removed 0 bases from V and 11 bases from J, with 17 bases in between. CDR3 length: 16 amino acids. Germline V lookup: CDR1 MNHNY, CDR2 SVGAGI (reference sequence). The CDR3 coding sequence is TGTGCCAGCAGTTACTCAAGCGGACAGCAAGTTCCACCCCTCCACTTT. Its translation is CASSYSSGQQVPPLHF.

This clonotype was observed a handful of times. The genes are TRBV6-2 or TRBV6-3 and TRBJ2-3; D remains ambiguous. The length of the CDR3 is 14 residues. Trimming cost V 3 bases and J 1 base, with 8 bases left between them. The germline CDR1 and CDR2 sequences are MNHEY and SVGEGT. The CDR3 bases are TGTGCCAGCAGTTATGGAGAGCGCACAGATACGCAGTATTTT. Its protein product is CASSYGERTDTQYF.

This clonotype was counted many times. The V and J genes are TRBV4-3 and TRBJ1-1; 8 bases are a match to TRBD1. This CDR3 region has 15 residues. Germline lookup yields CDR1 LGHNA and CDR2 YSLEER. V was clipped by 3 bases and J by 5 bases; unmatched bases: 8. The CDR3 protein is CASSQDREVNTEAFF. In DNA form, the CDR3 reads TGCGCCAGCAGCCAGGACAGGGAGGTAAATACTGAAGCTTTCTTT.

V gene TRBV6-6 combines with J gene TRBJ1-1; tentative D call: TRBD1 (5 bases). CDR1 is MNHNY and CDR2 is SVGAGI in the germline V gene (reference sequence). Trimming took 4 bases from V and 0 from J, leaving 12 bases between them. The CDR3 consists of 15 residues. As DNA, the CDR3 is TGTGCCAGCAGTTTACTCGAACAGGTGAACACTGAAGCTTTCTTT. Its protein is CASSLLEQVNTEAFF.

This clonotype showed up many times. The chain links TRBV9 to TRBJ2-1; TRBD1 agrees at 10 bases. This CDR3 region has 14 residues. Germline lookup yields CDR1 SGDLS and CDR2 YYNGEE. The trim removed 4 bases at V and 6 bases at J, leaving 4 bases unmatched. CDR3 coding DNA: TGTGCCAGCAGCCTGTGGACAGGGGGCAATGAGCAGTTCTTC. Its protein is CASSLWTGGNEQFF. The complete variable domain, with remaining parts taken from reference TRBV9 and TRBJ2-1, reads DSGVTQTPKHLITATGQRVTLRCSPRSGDLSVYWYQQSLDQGLQFLIQYYNGEERAKGNILERFSAQQFPDLHSELNLSSLELGDSALYFCASSLWTGGNEQFFGPGTRLTVL.

This clonotype was seen at least ten times. The chain uses TRBV28 and TRBJ1-4, with D uncertain. Trimming pared 6 bases from V and 0 bases from J, leaving 14 bases between. Germline V CDR1 and CDR2: MDHEN, SYDVKM. The CDR3 is made up of 16 amino acids. Here the CDR3 DNA reads TGTGCCAGCAGCCGTCCCCCGGGAGCAACTAATGAAAAACTGTTTTTT. Its protein product is CASSRPPGATNEKLFF.

This clonotype was counted only a few times. This chain connects TRBV27 to TRBJ2-3, with D hard to call. In germline, CDR1 is MNHEY, CDR2 SMNVEV (reference sequence). V was cut by 6 bases and J by 0 bases, with 16 bases left in between. The CDR3 is 16 residues long. The CDR3 spells CASRPLGTASTDTQYF. CDR3 sequence (DNA): TGTGCCAGCAGACCACTCGGAACAGCTAGCACAGATACGCAGTATTTT.

This clonotype was seen a few times. This rearrangement joins TRBV4-3 to TRBJ2-7; TRBD2 matches at 9 bases. V was pared by 4 bases and J by 3 bases, with 10 bases of the junction left unmatched. The germline V gene encodes CDR1 LGHNA and CDR2 YSLEER. The CDR3 is 16 residues long. CDR3 amino acids: CASSRGGSGGFYEQYF. The CDR3 DNA follows: TGCGCCAGCAGCCGGGGAGGTAGCGGGGGCTTCTACGAGCAGTACTTC.

V is TRBV4-3 and J is TRBJ2-5, with D hard to call. Germline CDR1 is LGHNA and CDR2 is YSLEER. The CDR3 extends over 13 amino acids. The V and J ends lost 1 base and 5 bases respectively, with 8 bases between them. The CDR3: CASSQGVAETQYF. The CDR3 DNA follows: TGCGCCAGCAGCCAAGGGGTCGCGGAGACCCAGTACTTC.

This clonotype was detected ten times or more. CDR3 bases: TGTGCCAGCAGCTTGAGGTCGGGCGGGAGCTACACAGATACGCAGTATTTT. Its translation: CASSLRSGGSYTDTQYF. The genes are TRBV11-2 and TRBJ2-3, with 7 bases fitting TRBD2. CDR3 length: 17 amino acids. V shed 3 bases, J shed 2 bases, and the junction held 11 bases outside the gene matches. Germline CDR1 and CDR2: SGHAT and FQNNGV.

This chain links TRBV6-2 or TRBV6-3 with TRBJ1-1, with D maybe TRBD1 (5 bases). The CDR3 spans 14 residues. Germline V CDR1 and CDR2: MNHEY, SVGEGT. V lost 1 base and J 5 bases, leaving 11 bases between the germline ends. The DNA for the CDR3 is TGTGCCAGCAGTTACTTTCAGGGAGGGACTGAAGCTTTCTTT. Translated, it gives CASSYFQGGTEAFF.

This clonotype was picked up many times. The chain employs TRBV4-3 and TRBJ2-1, with D hard to call. The ends were cut back, 0 bases at V and 3 bases at J, with 6 bases in the middle. There are 14 residues in the CDR3. The germline V gene has CDR1 LGHNA and CDR2 YSLEER. The CDR3, as DNA: TGCGCCAGCAGCCAAGATAATAACTACAATGAGCAGTTCTTC. This encodes CASSQDNNYNEQFF.

V usage is TRBV11-1 and J usage is TRBJ2-5; 10 bases agree with TRBD1. The CDR3 extends over 15 amino acids. Germline V gene sequence: CDR1 SGHAT, CDR2 FQDESV (reference sequence). Trimming cost V 5 bases and J 3 bases; bases outside gene matches: 6. CDR3 coding DNA: TGTGCCAGCAGCAATCCGGGACAGGGGAAAGAGACCCAGTACTTC. Translation: CASSNPGQGKETQYF.

V usage is TRBV20-1 and J usage is TRBJ2-7, with no clear D. V was cut by 0 bases and J by 5 bases, with 14 bases left in between. Germline V lookup: CDR1 DFQATT, CDR2 SNEGSKA (reference sequence). The length of the CDR3 is 14 residues. The CDR3 region is CSARDQKATNEQYF. The CDR3 bases are TGCAGTGCTAGAGATCAAAAGGCTACCAACGAGCAGTACTTC.

This rearrangement joins TRBV7-2 to TRBJ2-7; 8 positions agree with TRBD2. This CDR3 is 14 amino acids long. Per the germline V gene, CDR1 is SGHTA and CDR2 is FQGNSA. The ends lost 2 bases at V and 5 bases at J; junction bases unmatched: 5. The CDR3 nucleotides read TGTGCCAGCAGCTTAAAGGCGGGGGGTCACGAGCAGTACTTC. As protein: CASSLKAGGHEQYF.

The CDR3 DNA is TGTGCCATTACGACAGGGGACGTTAATAATTCACCCCTCCACTTT. Its translation is CAITTGDVNNSPLHF. The rearrangement joins TRBV10-3 to TRBJ1-6, with 8 bases matching TRBD1. Germline CDR1 reads ENHRY; CDR2 reads SYGVKD. V was clipped by 9 bases and J by 5 bases; unmatched bases: 9. The CDR3 has 15 amino acids.

This clonotype was seen a few times. The chain has TRBV27 and TRBJ1-1, with unresolved D. The germline V gene has CDR1 MNHEY and CDR2 SMNVEV (reference sequence). The CDR3 length is 15 residues. V was cut by 5 bases and J by 0 bases, with 13 bases left in between. Here the CDR3 DNA reads TGTGCCAGCAGTCCTGGCGTCAGGATGAACACTGAAGCTTTCTTT. Translation gives CASSPGVRMNTEAFF.

Ten or more counts support this clonotype. The chain uses TRBV20-1 and TRBJ1-5; weak D call: TRBD1 (5 bases). The CDR3 runs to 14 residues. Trimming stripped 5 bases from V and 1 base from J, with 12 bases between. Germline loops: CDR1 DFQATT, CDR2 SNEGSKA (reference sequence). The DNA of the CDR3 is TGCAGTGCTCCAGGGAGAAGGAGCAATCAGCCCCAGCATTTT. Translated: CSAPGRRSNQPQHF.